The entry that follows covers one T cell receptor (beta chain) sequence. This sample is part of a study of blood T cells in healthy people across ages. Per-sample PBMC isolation yielded at least 6 million cells. A second PCR of about 7 to 12 cycles used a sample-barcoded 5' primer and a J-beta primer mix. TCRdb redid the calling of the 5' RACE reads with MiXCR, one entry per CDR3 protein. The sample contains approximately 800,000 distinct CDR3 sequences, roughly 25% of which appear only once. The sample also formed part of further work on T cells of mothers and their children. That report adds: Thymic selection molds TCR recombination products alike in related and unrelated pairs. Relative to unrelated pairs, biologically related mother-child dyads exhibited marginally greater, non-significant overlap.

This clonotype was sampled from a boy under 18 in good health. Material for sequencing was blood.

CDR3 region: CSVGGANTDTQYF. The CDR3 coding sequence is TGCAGCGTTGGGGGGGCCAACACAGATACGCAGTATTTT. The V and J genes are TRBV29-1 and TRBJ2-3; D assignment may be TRBD1 or TRBD2 (6 bases each). With 4 bases removed from V and 2 bases from J, the gap between germline ends came to 10 bases. Germline CDR1 and CDR2: SQVTM and ANQGSEA. The CDR3 contains 13 residues.